A single sample is the source of the 18 T cell receptor beta chains below, sequenced in a study of T cells in Graves' hyperthyroidism and ophthalmopathy (dated by TCRdb to the late 2010s). Receptors were amplified or captured by multiplex PCR. Sequencer: Illumina HiSeq 2000. The TCR beta CDR3 regions were amplified from the RNA transcripts. The first round of RT-PCR for the TCR CDR3 was performed with the HTBI primer set and the Qiagen OneStep RT-PCR kit. In TCRdb, the public reads were trimmed at Q25 with fastp and aligned with MiXCR, with productive beta chains retained. For every CDR3 protein sequence, its rows merge into one entry that carries the most common genes and DNA. The table for this sample lists 400,000 to 550,000 distinct CDR3 sequences; approximately 15% of them were counted only once. 15% to 20% of the sample belongs to the ten largest clones. Sequenced sample: blood. These receptors all stem from a woman aged 18-29 years with Graves' hyperthyroidism.

In this sample, this clonotype turned up many times. CDR3 coding DNA: TGTGCCAGCAGTTACTCCCGCGGCGGCAGGACAGAGACCCAGTACTTC. Amino acid sequence: CASSYSRGGRTETQYF. V and J are TRBV6-2 or TRBV6-3 and TRBJ2-5; D gene ambiguous. The germline V gene has CDR1 MNHEY and CDR2 SVGEGT. The CDR3 is 16 residues long. V lost 0 bases and J 4 bases, leaving 15 bases between the germline ends.

This clonotype was seen many times. V and J are TRBV12-3 or TRBV12-4 and TRBJ2-1; the match to TRBD2 covers 14 bases. CDR3 length equals 17 residues. Trimming cost V 0 bases and J 12 bases; bases outside gene matches: 10. For the CDR3, the DNA is TGTGCCAGCAGTTTAGCGACTTCGGGACTAGCGGGAGTGTGGCAGTTCTTC. This codes for CASSLATSGLAGVWQFF.

This clonotype was counted ten times or more. The chain links TRBV12-3 or TRBV12-4 to TRBJ1-3; a weak D match, TRBD1 (5 bases). CDR3 length: 18 amino acids. The V and J ends lost 4 bases and 0 bases respectively, with 19 bases between them. The CDR3 spells CASSSGYPTLLSGNTIYF. CDR3 bases: TGTGCCAGCAGTTCAGGGTATCCCACCCTTCTCTCTGGAAACACCATATATTTT.

This clonotype was seen ten or more times. This chain connects TRBV11-2 to TRBJ1-1, with a tentative D call TRBD1 (5 bases). Trimming took 1 base from V and 5 from J, leaving 14 bases between them. The CDR3 extends over 15 amino acids. In germline, CDR1 is SGHAT, CDR2 FQNNGV. CDR3 in amino acids: CASSLGADGGTEAFF. The DNA for the CDR3 is TGTGCCAGCAGCTTAGGGGCGGATGGGGGGACTGAAGCTTTCTTT.

The chain couples TRBV12-3 or TRBV12-4 to TRBJ1-3, with D unclear. The CDR3 consists of 14 residues. The germline V and J ends were trimmed by 4 bases and 4 bases, with 11 bases remaining between them. In DNA form, the CDR3 reads TGTGCCAGCAGTTATAACCGTGGAGGAAACACCATATATTTT. Protein sequence: CASSYNRGGNTIYF.

This clonotype was seen repeatedly, ten times or more. The chain combines TRBV12-3 or TRBV12-4 with TRBJ2-1, with D possibly TRBD2 on 5 matching bases. V was cut by 3 bases and J by 10 bases, with 13 bases left in between. This CDR3 comprises 13 residues. Here the CDR3 DNA reads TGTGCCAGCAGTTTTATCAACCCGGGGGAGCAGTTCTTC. This codes for CASSFINPGEQFF.

The V call is TRBV30, the J call TRBJ1-1; TRBD1 matches at 10 bases. CDR3 length equals 14 residues. V shed 3 bases, J shed 5 bases, and the junction held 6 bases outside the gene matches. CDR1 and CDR2 from the germline V gene are GTSNPN and SVGIG (reference sequence). The CDR3 DNA reads TGTGCCTGGAGACCGGGACAGGGGAGGACTGAAGCTTTCTTT. Protein sequence: CAWRPGQGRTEAFF.

The rearrangement uses TRBV6-2 or TRBV6-3 and TRBJ2-4; D perhaps matches TRBD2 (7 bases). The ends were cut back, 8 bases at V and 0 bases at J, with 20 bases in the middle. Germline CDR1 is MNHEY and CDR2 is SVGEGT. The CDR3 consists of 17 residues. The CDR3 sequence: CASYRGGQDRAKNIQYF. The CDR3 region has the DNA TGTGCCAGCTATAGGGGGGGACAAGATAGAGCCAAAAACATTCAGTACTTC.

This clonotype was recorded many times. The chain is built from TRBV27 and TRBJ2-7, with 10 bases fitting TRBD1. Trimming cost V 2 bases and J 3 bases; bases outside gene matches: 4. This CDR3 is built from 15 residues. In germline, CDR1 is MNHEY, CDR2 SMNVEV (reference sequence). CDR3 bases: TGTGCCAGCAGTTTAGAGCGGGACAGGGGCTACGAGCAGTACGTC. Its protein is CASSLERDRGYEQYV.

Concerning this clonotype: Being one base from a much bigger clone, this may be a read error. The gene calls are TRBV27 and TRBJ2-1; D is perhaps TRBD1 or TRBD2 (5 bases each). The CDR3 extends over 16 amino acids. The germline V gene encodes CDR1 MNHEY and CDR2 SMNVEV (reference sequence). CDR3 sequence reads: CASGLEGLTGRDEQFF. The CDR3 nucleotides read TGTGCCAGCGGTTTAGAGGGGCTAACGGGACGGGATGAGCAGTTCTTC.

This clonotype was seen many times. V is TRBV10-3 and J is TRBJ2-1; TRBD1 might be the D (6 bases). The CDR3 has 14 residues. Germline CDR1 ENHRY, CDR2 SYGVKD. Trimming took off 7 bases at V and 6 bases at J, with 16 bases between the two ends. This chain's CDR3 is CAITDQGPPNEQFF. CDR3 in DNA: TGTGCCATCACGGACCAGGGGCCCCCCAATGAGCAGTTCTTC.

Note on this clonotype: Being one base from a much bigger clone, this may be a read error. This chain links TRBV29-1 with TRBJ1-1, with TRBD1 matching 9 bases. CDR1 SQVTM and CDR2 ANQGSEA come from the germline V gene. The CDR3 contains 12 residues. V shed 8 bases, J shed 1 base, and the junction held 2 bases outside the gene matches. The CDR3 DNA reads as TGCAGCAAGGGACAGGGGAACACTGAAGCTTTCTTT. Protein product: CSKGQGNTEAFF.

This clonotype was seen a few times. The V and J genes are TRBV9 and TRBJ2-5; 7 bases are a match to TRBD1. The CDR3 is 14 amino acids. CDR1 and CDR2 from the germline V gene are SGDLS and YYNGEE. J lost 5 bases, V lost 4 bases, and 8 bases had no gene match. CDR3 sequence (DNA): TGTGCCAGCAGCTCCCCCGACAGGGCCGAGACCCAGTACTTC. Translated: CASSSPDRAETQYF.

In this sample, this clonotype turned up many times. The rearrangement joins TRBV11-1 to TRBJ2-3, with TRBD1 matching 8 bases. V shed 5 bases, J shed 2 bases, and the junction held 6 bases outside the gene matches. Germline lookup yields CDR1 SGHAT and CDR2 FQDESV (reference sequence). This CDR3 has 15 amino acids. The CDR3 is CASSLRQGSTDTQYF. CDR3 DNA sequence: TGTGCCAGCAGCCTCCGACAGGGGTCCACAGATACGCAGTATTTT. The full variable domain, its missing parts supplied by reference TRBV11-1 and TRBJ2-3, is EAEVAQSPRYKITEKSQAVAFWCDPISGHATLYWYRQILGQGPELLVQFQDESVVDDSQLPKDRFSAERLKGVDSTLKIQPAELGDSAMYLCASSLRQGSTDTQYFGPGTRLTVL.

The rearrangement uses TRBV7-9 and TRBJ2-1; no clear D. V gave up 5 bases and J gave up 6 bases, with 17 bases separating them. Germline assignment: CDR1 SEHNR and CDR2 FQNEAQ (reference sequence). The CDR3 is made up of 15 amino acids. This chain's CDR3 is CASSPGVQWGNEQFF. The CDR3 coding sequence is TGTGCCAGCAGCCCGGGCGTCCAATGGGGCAATGAGCAGTTCTTC.

This clonotype came up many times. CDR3 in amino acids: CASSHGYTEAFF. As DNA, the CDR3 is TGTGCCAGCAGCCATGGGTACACTGAAGCTTTCTTT. The chain has TRBV3-1 and TRBJ1-1; no firm D call. With 3 bases removed from V and 3 bases from J, the gap between germline ends came to 5 bases. Germline CDR1 and CDR2: LGHDT and YNNKEL (reference sequence). This CDR3 has 12 amino acids.

This chain connects TRBV14 to TRBJ2-7; 9 bases fit TRBD2. The CDR3 extends over 14 amino acids. Germline-derived CDR1 and CDR2 are SGHDN and FVKESK. The V segment lost 4 bases and the J segment 2 bases; nucleotides outside the gene matches: 3. For the CDR3, the DNA is TGTGCCAGCAGCCGGACTAGCGAGACCTACGAGCAGTACGTC. It translates to CASSRTSETYEQYV.

This clonotype was detected ten times or more. One end of the junction fails to match germline, which may point to a read error. The V call is TRBV5-1, the J call TRBJ1-1; D is unclear. Germline assignment: CDR1 SGHRS and CDR2 YFSETQ. This CDR3 has 12 residues. The CDR3 sequence: CASSLVGTEAFF. The CDR3 DNA sequence: TGTGCCAGCAGTTTAGTTGGCACTGAAGCTTTCTTT.